The sequence of this TCR beta chain was determined in a study of regulatory T cells in long-lasting Graves disease. As for the study in general: The antithyroid drugs taken by newly diagnosed Graves' patients had been used for under 3 months.

As to time point: newly diagnosed GD, antithyroid drugs for less than 3 months. From RNA extracted from PBMCs, the TCR library was made. The CDR3 has 14 residues. CDR1 is LNHDA, CDR2 SQIVND, per germline (reference sequence). V was trimmed by 5 bases and J by 1 base, leaving 9 bases between them. Study outcomes and limitations: The small sample size may have reduced accuracy. New patients shared fewer public clonotypes (around 970) than persistent patients did (over 2,500). Lower TCR diversity was seen in persistent Graves' patients than in newly diagnosed ones.

In its sample, this clonotype was seen many times. Its matching antigen is unknown. According to the study, TCR beta libraries were built with iRepertoire HTBI primers and CDR3-region Arm-PCR. TCRdb itself ran the multiplex PCR reads through MiXCR, one entry per CDR3 protein. The sample has 200,000 to 250,000 distinct CDR3 sequences, about a sixth seen once; the top ten hold 22%. Sequencing was performed on peripheral blood mononuclear cells (PBMCs), taken at new diagnosis, from a patient treated with antithyroid drugs. This clonotype was obtained from a female donor with Graves disease. The chain couples TRBV19 to TRBJ2-1; D unclear. The DNA of the CDR3 is TGTGCCAGTAGTCGCCGCCAGTCCTACAATGAGCAGTTCTTC. Translated, it gives CASSRRQSYNEQFF.